This TCR beta chain was identified during a study of a mutant IDH1 vaccine in newly diagnosed glioma. As for the study in general: Before enrollment, patients got radiotherapy alone, temozolomide alone, or mostly the combination.

Time point noted: baseline, week 1 (first vaccination visit). Stated treatment: pre-vaccination baseline after standard-of-care therapy. About this clone: Its specificity is not known.

The germline CDR1 and CDR2 sequences are MRHNA and SNTAGT. This CDR3 contains 15 residues. Trimming left V 2 bases short and J 0 bases short, with 5 bases between. The table came from immunoSEQ multiplex PCR; TCRdb's copy has only in-frame clones and leaves some out. The sample records tens of thousands of clones, roughly 80% being singletons. Study findings and constraints: Apparently unrelated to pseudoprogression were changes in the top peripheral T cell clonotypes.

This chain uses TRBV6-4 with TRBJ2-6, with D possibly matching TRBD1 (5 bases). The sequence came from a man aged 18 to 30 with glioma. The sequencing here drew on PBMCs, taken from a glioma patient treated with radiotherapy, temozolomide or both. CDR3 in amino acids: CASSDRGSGANVLTF. The CDR3 DNA reads as TGTGCCAGCAGTGACAGGGGCTCTGGGGCCAACGTCCTGACTTTC.